Below are 20 T cell receptor beta chains sequenced from a single sample in a study of T cell responses to AZD1222 COVID-19 vaccine. The method was immunoSEQ multiplex PCR; TCRdb's version includes in-frame clones alone and lacks a portion of them. The sample has 95,000 to 100,000 clones, about 90% seen once. The source material was peripheral blood, sampled 28 days after the second AZD1222 dose. These receptors originate from an adult who received the AZD1222 COVID-19 vaccine.

This chain connects TRBV5-1 to TRBJ1-2, with no clear D. CDR1 SGHRS and CDR2 YFSETQ come from the germline V gene. This CDR3 has 14 residues. V dropped 4 bases and J dropped 8 bases, with 18 bases sitting between them. The CDR3 reads CASSPLGPSGGYTF. CDR3 DNA: TGCGCCAGCAGCCCGCTGGGCCCCTCGGGGGGCTACACCTTC.

This sequence joins TRBV2 and TRBJ1-1, with D maybe TRBD1 (5 bases). This CDR3 comprises 13 residues. In germline, CDR1 is SNHLY, CDR2 FYNNEI. Trimming took 2 bases from V and 5 from J, leaving 9 bases between them. The CDR3 here is CASSEREGTEAFF. The CDR3 bases are TGTGCCAGCAGTGAACGGGAGGGGACTGAAGCTTTCTTT.

The CDR3 region is CSASGGTMSSGNTIYF. In nucleotides, the CDR3 is TGCAGTGCGAGTGGGGGGACAATGAGCTCTGGAAACACCATATATTTT. The gene calls are TRBV20-1 and TRBJ1-3; TRBD1 might be the D (6 bases). The CDR3 sequence is 16 residues long. Germline CDR1 is DFQATT and CDR2 is SNEGSKA (reference sequence). V was pared by 6 bases and J by 0 bases, with 18 bases between.

This clone was seen just once. The chain carries TRBV27 and TRBJ2-2, with a tentative D call TRBD1 (5 bases). V was cut by 0 bases and J by 13 bases, with 15 bases left in between. The length of the CDR3 is 14 residues. Germline CDR1 MNHEY, CDR2 SMNVEV (reference sequence). Here the CDR3 DNA reads TGTGCCAGCAGTTTATCCGGAGTAAGGGGCGGGCTGTTTTTT. This encodes CASSLSGVRGGLFF.

The chain couples TRBV9 to TRBJ2-5; no reliable D call. Germline values: CDR1 SGDLS, CDR2 YYNGEE. This CDR3 spans 13 amino acids. V was clipped by 0 bases and J by 3 bases, with 6 bases between them. The CDR3 spells CASSVDPKETQYF. The CDR3, as DNA: TGTGCCAGCAGCGTAGATCCCAAAGAGACCCAGTACTTC.

This chain joins TRBV12-3 or TRBV12-4 and TRBJ2-1; D gene uncertain. Between the trimmed V and J ends, which lost 2 bases and 7 bases, there was a span of 6 bases. The CDR3 has 12 residues. Here the CDR3 DNA reads TGTGCCAGCAGTTTATCCGGGAATGAGCAGTTCTTC. Protein sequence: CASSLSGNEQFF.

The chain combines TRBV12-3 or TRBV12-4 with TRBJ2-3; D is uncertain. Trimming stripped 5 bases from V and 6 bases from J, with 6 bases between. This CDR3 contains 11 residues. Written as DNA, the CDR3 is TGTGCCAGCAGTCTCCGGGATACGCAGTATTTT. This gives the protein CASSLRDTQYF.

The V gene is TRBV7-2, the J gene TRBJ1-2, with D possibly TRBD1 on 5 matching bases. Germline V gives CDR1 SGHTA, CDR2 FQGNSA. This CDR3 region has 13 residues. The V end lost 4 bases, the J end lost 5 bases, and 11 bases lay between the germline ends. CDR3 in amino acids: CASSSRVGYGYTF. DNA for the CDR3: TGTGCCAGCAGCTCCAGGGTGGGGTATGGCTACACCTTC.

This clone was seen just once. The V call is TRBV7-6, the J call TRBJ2-3, with TRBD2 identical over 14 bases. Germline V gene data show CDR1 as SGHVS and CDR2 as FNYEAQ. The CDR3 length is 17 residues. Unmatched junction bases numbered 7, after V lost 5 bases and J lost 3 bases. The CDR3 nucleotides are TGTGCCAGCAGCCCTGGACTAGCGGGGGGCCTTACAGATACGCAGTATTTT. Its protein is CASSPGLAGGLTDTQYF.

This clone came up a few times. The rearrangement links TRBV29-1 to TRBJ1-3; 8 bases agree with TRBD1. The CDR3 has 14 amino acids. Germline V lookup: CDR1 SQVTM, CDR2 ANQGSEA. The trim removed 6 bases at V and 0 bases at J, leaving 4 bases unmatched. CDR3: CSVGQGNSGNTIYF. CDR3 nucleotide sequence: TGCAGCGTAGGACAGGGAAACTCTGGAAACACCATATATTTT.

Here the CDR3 reads CASSAPPGRETQYF. DNA for the CDR3: TGCGCCAGCAGCGCCCCCCCAGGGCGAGAGACCCAGTACTTC. The chain combines TRBV5-1 with TRBJ2-5; possibly TRBD1 for D (5 bases). The CDR3 extends over 14 amino acids. V lost 4 bases, J lost 4 bases, and 14 bases lay in between. CDR1 SGHRS and CDR2 YFSETQ come from the germline V gene.

The chain links TRBV9 to TRBJ2-5; D unresolved. The CDR3 runs 13 residues. Deletions cut 4 bases from V and 5 bases from J, with 12 bases between. Germline assignment: CDR1 SGDLS and CDR2 YYNGEE. The CDR3 spells CASSIGPRETQYF. DNA of the CDR3: TGTGCCAGCAGCATAGGGCCACGGGAGACCCAGTACTTC.

The chain joins TRBV5-1 to TRBJ1-1; a possible D gene is TRBD1 (5 bases). V was cut by 1 base and J by 7 bases, with 14 bases left in between. This CDR3 has 14 amino acids. Germline V lookup: CDR1 SGHRS, CDR2 YFSETQ. CDR3 protein: CASSLSAGSSEAFF. Here the CDR3 DNA reads TGCGCCAGCAGCTTGTCGGCAGGGTCAAGTGAAGCTTTCTTT.

The J gene is TRBJ1-1, the V gene TRBV20-1; D ambiguous. Germline CDR1 is DFQATT and CDR2 is SNEGSKA (reference sequence). The V and J ends lost 5 bases and 1 base respectively, with 5 bases between them. The CDR3 is 11 residues long. CDR3 amino acids: CSAGRNTEAFF. The CDR3 region has the DNA TGCAGTGCTGGGCGGAACACTGAAGCTTTCTTT.

The chain employs TRBV5-6 and TRBJ2-5; TRBD2 agrees at 10 bases. The germline CDR1 and CDR2 sequences are SGHDT and YYEEEE. The CDR3 sequence is 15 residues long. The V and J ends lost 2 bases and 4 bases, in that order; junction bases with no gene match: 5. CDR3 amino acids: CASSFVRLAGETQYF. In DNA, the CDR3 is TGTGCCAGCAGCTTTGTCCGACTAGCGGGAGAGACCCAGTACTTC.

The chain is built from TRBV10-3 and TRBJ1-2; possible D gene TRBD1, 5 bases. Germline CDR1 reads ENHRY; CDR2 reads SYGVKD. The CDR3 is 17 amino acids. V lost 3 bases and J 6 bases, leaving 23 bases between the germline ends. The CDR3 protein is CAISEAPWGDPSDGYTF. In DNA form, the CDR3 reads TGTGCCATCAGTGAAGCCCCGTGGGGGGACCCCTCGGATGGCTACACCTTC.

The V call is TRBV27, the J call TRBJ2-1, with 7 nucleotides matching TRBD1. The junction had 9 bases not matched to a gene; V was cut back by 4 bases and J by 3 bases. The CDR3 is 16 amino acids. In germline, CDR1 is MNHEY, CDR2 SMNVEV (reference sequence). This chain's CDR3 is CASSSLQGGLYNEQFF. The DNA for the CDR3 is TGTGCCAGCAGTTCCCTCCAAGGGGGCCTCTACAATGAGCAGTTCTTC.

This chain joins TRBV2 and TRBJ2-2; D gene uncertain. Trimming shortened V by 8 bases and J by 3 bases, and 7 bases separated the two germline ends. CDR1 and CDR2 from the germline V gene are SNHLY and FYNNEI. The CDR3 contains 12 residues. CDR3 region: CASSDDTGELFF. CDR3 in DNA: TGTGCCAGCTCGGACGACACCGGGGAGCTGTTTTTT.

The chain couples TRBV19 to TRBJ1-1; TRBD1 might be the D (6 bases). The length of the CDR3 is 18 residues. CDR1 and CDR2 from the germline V gene are LNHDA and SQIVND (reference sequence). Trimming removed 1 base from V and 0 bases from J, with 18 bases in between. CDR3 coding DNA: TGTGCCAGTAGTATAGCCCCCGTGGGGGGCGGGATGAACACTGAAGCTTTCTTT. Translating it yields CASSIAPVGGGMNTEAFF. The complete variable domain, with remaining parts taken from reference TRBV19 and TRBJ1-1, reads DGGITQSPKYLFRKEGQNVTLSCEQNLNHDAMYWYRQDPGQGLRLIYYSQIVNDFQKGDIAEGYSVSREKKESFPLTVTSAQKNPTAFYLCASSIAPVGGGMNTEAFFGQGTRLTVV.

The chain employs TRBV5-1 and TRBJ2-3; 10 positions match TRBD2. Germline CDR1 SGHRS, CDR2 YFSETQ. The CDR3 has 14 amino acids. Losses at the gene ends were 3 bases for V and 3 bases for J; bases not matched to a gene: 1. CDR3 DNA: TGCGCCAGCAGCTCTAGCGGGAGTACAGATACGCAGTATTTT. Protein product: CASSSSGSTDTQYF.